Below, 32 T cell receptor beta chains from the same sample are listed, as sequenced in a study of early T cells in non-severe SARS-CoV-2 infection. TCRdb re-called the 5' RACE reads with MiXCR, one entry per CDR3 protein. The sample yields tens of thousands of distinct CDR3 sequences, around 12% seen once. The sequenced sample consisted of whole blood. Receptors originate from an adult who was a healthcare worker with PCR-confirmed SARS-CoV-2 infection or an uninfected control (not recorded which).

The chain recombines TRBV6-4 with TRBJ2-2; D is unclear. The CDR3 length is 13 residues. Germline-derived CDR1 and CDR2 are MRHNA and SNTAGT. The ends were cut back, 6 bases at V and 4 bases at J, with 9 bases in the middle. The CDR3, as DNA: TGTGCCAGCAGCCCGAGAAGCACCGGGGAGCTGTTTTTT. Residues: CASSPRSTGELFF.

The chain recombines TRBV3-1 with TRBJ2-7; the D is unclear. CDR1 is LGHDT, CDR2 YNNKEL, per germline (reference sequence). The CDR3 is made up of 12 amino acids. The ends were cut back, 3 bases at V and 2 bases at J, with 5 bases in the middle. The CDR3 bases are TGTGCCAGCAGCCATTCCCCCTACGAGCAGTACTTC. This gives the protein CASSHSPYEQYF.

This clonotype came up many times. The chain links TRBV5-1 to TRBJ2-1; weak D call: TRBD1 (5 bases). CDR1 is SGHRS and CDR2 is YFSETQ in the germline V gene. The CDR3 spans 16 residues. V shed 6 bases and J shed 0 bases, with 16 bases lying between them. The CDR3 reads CASTLTVSFSYNEQFF. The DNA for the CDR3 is TGCGCCAGCACCCTGACAGTCTCCTTCTCCTACAATGAGCAGTTCTTC.

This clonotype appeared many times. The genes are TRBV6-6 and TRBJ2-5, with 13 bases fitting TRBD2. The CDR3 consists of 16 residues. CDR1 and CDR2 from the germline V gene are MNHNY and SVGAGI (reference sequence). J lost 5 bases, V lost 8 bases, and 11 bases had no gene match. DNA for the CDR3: TGTGCCAGCTCAGTTGGACTAGCGGGAGTTGCGGAGACCCAGTACTTC. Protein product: CASSVGLAGVAETQYF.

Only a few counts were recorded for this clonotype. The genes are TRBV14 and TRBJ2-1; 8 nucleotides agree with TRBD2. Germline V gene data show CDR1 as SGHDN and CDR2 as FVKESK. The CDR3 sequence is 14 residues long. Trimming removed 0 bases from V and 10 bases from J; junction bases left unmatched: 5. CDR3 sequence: CASSQDSSGLEQFF. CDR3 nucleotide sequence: TGTGCCAGCAGCCAAGATTCTAGCGGGCTCGAGCAGTTCTTC.

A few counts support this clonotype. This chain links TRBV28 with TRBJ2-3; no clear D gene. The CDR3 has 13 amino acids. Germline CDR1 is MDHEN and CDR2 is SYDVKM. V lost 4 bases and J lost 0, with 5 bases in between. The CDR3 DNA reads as TGTGCCAGCAGTTCCTACAGCACAGATACGCAGTATTTT. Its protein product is CASSSYSTDTQYF.

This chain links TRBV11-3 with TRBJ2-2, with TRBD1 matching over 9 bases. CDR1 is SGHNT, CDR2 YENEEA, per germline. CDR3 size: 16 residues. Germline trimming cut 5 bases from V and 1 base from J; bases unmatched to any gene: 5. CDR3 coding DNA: TGTGCCAGCAGCGCCACAGGGGGCTTGAACACCGGGGAGCTGTTTTTT. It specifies CASSATGGLNTGELFF.

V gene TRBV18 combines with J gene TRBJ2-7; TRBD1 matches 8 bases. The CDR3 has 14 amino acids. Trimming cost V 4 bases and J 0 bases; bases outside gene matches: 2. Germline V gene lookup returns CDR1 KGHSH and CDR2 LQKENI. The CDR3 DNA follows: TGTGCCAGCTCACGGGACAGGCCCTCCTACGAGCAGTACTTC. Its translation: CASSRDRPSYEQYF. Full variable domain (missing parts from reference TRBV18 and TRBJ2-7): NAGVMQNPRHLVRRRGQEARLRCSPMKGHSHVYWYRQLPEEGLKFMVYLQKENIIDESGMPKERFSAEFPKEGPSILRIQQVVRGDSAAYFCASSRDRPSYEQYFGPGTRLTVT.

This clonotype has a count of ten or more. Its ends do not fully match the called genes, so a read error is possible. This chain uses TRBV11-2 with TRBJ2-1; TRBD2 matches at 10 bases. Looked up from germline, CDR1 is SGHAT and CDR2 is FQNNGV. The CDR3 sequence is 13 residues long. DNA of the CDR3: TGTGCCAGCAGCCCGCTCGGACTAGCGGTACGGATCTTC. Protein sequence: CASSPLGLAVRIF.

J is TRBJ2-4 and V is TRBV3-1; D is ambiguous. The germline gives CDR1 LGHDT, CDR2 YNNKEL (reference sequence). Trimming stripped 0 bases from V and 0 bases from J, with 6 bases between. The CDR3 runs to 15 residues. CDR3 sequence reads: CASSQDQEAKNIQYF. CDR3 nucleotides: TGTGCCAGCAGCCAAGATCAAGAAGCCAAAAACATTCAGTACTTC.

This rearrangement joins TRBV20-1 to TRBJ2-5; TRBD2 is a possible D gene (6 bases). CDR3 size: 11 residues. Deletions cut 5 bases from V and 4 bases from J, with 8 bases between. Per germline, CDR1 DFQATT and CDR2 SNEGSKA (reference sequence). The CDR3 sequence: CSAPGVETQYF. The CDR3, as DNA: TGCAGTGCTCCGGGGGTAGAGACCCAGTACTTC.

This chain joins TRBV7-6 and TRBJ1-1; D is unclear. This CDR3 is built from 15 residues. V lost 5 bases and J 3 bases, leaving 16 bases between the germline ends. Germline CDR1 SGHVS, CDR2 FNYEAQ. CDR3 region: CASSQGLILDTEAFF. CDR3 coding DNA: TGTGCCAGCAGCCAAGGACTGATTCTGGACACTGAAGCTTTCTTT.

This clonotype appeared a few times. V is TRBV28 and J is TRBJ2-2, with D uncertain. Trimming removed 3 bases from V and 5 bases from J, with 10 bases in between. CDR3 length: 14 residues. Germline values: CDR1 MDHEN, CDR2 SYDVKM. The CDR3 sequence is CASSFPIQTGELFF. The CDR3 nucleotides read TGTGCCAGCAGTTTCCCCATCCAGACCGGGGAGCTGTTTTTT.

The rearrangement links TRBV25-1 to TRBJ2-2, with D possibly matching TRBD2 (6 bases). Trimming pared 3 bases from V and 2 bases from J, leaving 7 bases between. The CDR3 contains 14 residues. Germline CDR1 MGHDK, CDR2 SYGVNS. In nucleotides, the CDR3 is TGTGCCAGCAGTGAGGGGGGTAACACCGGGGAGCTGTTTTTT. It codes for CASSEGGNTGELFF.

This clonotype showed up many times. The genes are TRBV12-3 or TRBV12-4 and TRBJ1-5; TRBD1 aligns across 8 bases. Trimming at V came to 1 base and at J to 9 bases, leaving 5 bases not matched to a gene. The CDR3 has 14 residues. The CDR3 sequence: CASSLGVTGVPQHF. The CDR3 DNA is TGTGCCAGCAGTTTAGGGGTGACAGGGGTGCCCCAGCATTTT.

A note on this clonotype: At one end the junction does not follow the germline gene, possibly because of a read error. For the CDR3, the DNA is TGTGCCACCAGCTTACGGGTCTCGGACACCGGGGAGCTGTTTTTT. It yields the protein CATSLRVSDTGELFF. This chain joins TRBV5-5 and TRBJ2-2; D is unclear. The CDR3 contains 15 residues. The germline gives CDR1 SGHKS, CDR2 YYEKEE (reference sequence).

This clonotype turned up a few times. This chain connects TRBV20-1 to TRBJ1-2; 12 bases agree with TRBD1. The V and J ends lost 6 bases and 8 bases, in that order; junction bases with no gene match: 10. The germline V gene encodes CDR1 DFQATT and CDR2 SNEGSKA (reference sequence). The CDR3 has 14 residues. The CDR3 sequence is CSALPRDRGPGYTF. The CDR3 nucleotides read TGCAGTGCCCTGCCCCGGGACAGGGGGCCCGGCTACACCTTC.

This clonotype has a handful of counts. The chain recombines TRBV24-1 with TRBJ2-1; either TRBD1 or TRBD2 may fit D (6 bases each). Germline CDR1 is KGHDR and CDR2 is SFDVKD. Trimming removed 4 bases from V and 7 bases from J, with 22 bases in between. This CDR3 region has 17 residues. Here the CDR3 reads CATSDPGGRGRSNEQFF. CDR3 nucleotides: TGTGCCACCAGTGACCCCGGGGGCAGGGGTAGGTCGAATGAGCAGTTCTTC.

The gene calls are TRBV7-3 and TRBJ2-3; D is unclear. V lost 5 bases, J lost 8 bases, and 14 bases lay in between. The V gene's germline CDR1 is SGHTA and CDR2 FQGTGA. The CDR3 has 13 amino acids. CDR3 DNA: TGTGCCAGCAGCGCCTTTATTGGCAGTACGCAGTATTTT. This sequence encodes CASSAFIGSTQYF.

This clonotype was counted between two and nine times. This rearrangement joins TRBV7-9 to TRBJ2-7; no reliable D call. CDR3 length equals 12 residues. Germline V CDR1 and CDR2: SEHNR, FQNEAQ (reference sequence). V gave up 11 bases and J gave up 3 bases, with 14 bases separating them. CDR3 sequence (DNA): TGTGCCGGCTCGGGCCGAGACTACGAGCAGTACTTC. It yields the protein CAGSGRDYEQYF.

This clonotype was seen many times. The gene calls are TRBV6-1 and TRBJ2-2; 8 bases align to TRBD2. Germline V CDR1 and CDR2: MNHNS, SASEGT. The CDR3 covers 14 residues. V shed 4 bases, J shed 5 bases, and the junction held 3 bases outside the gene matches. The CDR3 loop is CASSGQRETGELFF. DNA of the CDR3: TGTGCCAGCAGTGGACAGCGGGAGACCGGGGAGCTGTTTTTT.

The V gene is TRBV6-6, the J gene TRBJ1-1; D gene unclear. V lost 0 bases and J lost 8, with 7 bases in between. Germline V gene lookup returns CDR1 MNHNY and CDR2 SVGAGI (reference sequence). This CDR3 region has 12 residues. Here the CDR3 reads CASSYSHEEAFF. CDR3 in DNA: TGTGCCAGCAGTTACTCGCACGAAGAAGCTTTCTTT.

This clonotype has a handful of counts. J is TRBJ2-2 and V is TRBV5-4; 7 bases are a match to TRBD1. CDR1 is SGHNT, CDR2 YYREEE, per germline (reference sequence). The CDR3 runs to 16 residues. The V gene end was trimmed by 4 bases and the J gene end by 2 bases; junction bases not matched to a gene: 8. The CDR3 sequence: CASSPPGQHNTGELFF. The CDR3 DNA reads TGTGCCAGCAGCCCTCCGGGACAGCATAACACCGGGGAGCTGTTTTTT. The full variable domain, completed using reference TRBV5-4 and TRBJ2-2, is ETGVTQSPTHLIKTRGQQVTLRCSSQSGHNTVSWYQQALGQGPQFIFQYYREEENGRGNFPPRFSGLQFPNYSSELNVNALELDDSALYLCASSPPGQHNTGELFFGEGSRLTVL.

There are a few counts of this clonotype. For the CDR3, the DNA is TGTGCCAGTAGTATTAGGCAGGGAACAGATACGCAGTATTTT. It is translated as CASSIRQGTDTQYF. V usage is TRBV19 and J usage is TRBJ2-3; maybe TRBD1 (5 bases). The CDR3 has 14 residues. Germline V gives CDR1 LNHDA, CDR2 SQIVND (reference sequence). V was cut by 3 bases and J by 3 bases, with 10 bases left in between.

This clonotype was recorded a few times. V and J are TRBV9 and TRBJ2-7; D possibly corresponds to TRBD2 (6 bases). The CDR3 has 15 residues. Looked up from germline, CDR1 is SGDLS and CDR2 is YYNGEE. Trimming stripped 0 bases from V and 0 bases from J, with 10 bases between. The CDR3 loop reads CASSVGGTASYEQYF. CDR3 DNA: TGTGCCAGCAGCGTAGGCGGGACGGCCTCCTACGAGCAGTACTTC.

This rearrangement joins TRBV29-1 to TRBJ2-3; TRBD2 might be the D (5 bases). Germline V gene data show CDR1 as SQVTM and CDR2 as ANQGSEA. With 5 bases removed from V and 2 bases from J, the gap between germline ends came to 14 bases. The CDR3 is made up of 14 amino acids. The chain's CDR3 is CSVPSPDYTDTQYF. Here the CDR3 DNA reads TGCAGCGTTCCTAGCCCAGACTACACAGATACGCAGTATTTT.

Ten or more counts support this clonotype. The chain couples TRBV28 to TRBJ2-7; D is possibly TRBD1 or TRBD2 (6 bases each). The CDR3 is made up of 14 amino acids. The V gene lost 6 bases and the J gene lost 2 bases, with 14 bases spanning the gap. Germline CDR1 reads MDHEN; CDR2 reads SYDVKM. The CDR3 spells CASRAPGAAYEQYF. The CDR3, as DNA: TGTGCCAGCAGGGCCCCGGGGGCAGCCTACGAGCAGTACTTC. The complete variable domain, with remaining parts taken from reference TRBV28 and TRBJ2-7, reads DVKVTQSSRYLVKRTGEKVFLECVQDMDHENMFWYRQDPGLGLRLIYFSYDVKMKEKGDIPEGYSVSREKKERFSLILESASTNQTSMYLCASRAPGAAYEQYFGPGTRLTVT.

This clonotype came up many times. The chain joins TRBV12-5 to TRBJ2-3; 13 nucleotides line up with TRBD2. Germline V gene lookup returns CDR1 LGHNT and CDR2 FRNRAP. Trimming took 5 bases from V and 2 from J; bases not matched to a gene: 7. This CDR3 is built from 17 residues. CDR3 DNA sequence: TGTGCTAGTGGTCCGGGACTAGCGGGACCATCCACAGATACGCAGTATTTT. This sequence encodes CASGPGLAGPSTDTQYF.

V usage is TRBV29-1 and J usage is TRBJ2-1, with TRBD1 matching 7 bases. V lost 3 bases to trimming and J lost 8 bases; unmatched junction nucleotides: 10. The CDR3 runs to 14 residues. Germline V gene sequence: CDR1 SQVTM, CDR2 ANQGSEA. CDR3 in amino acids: CSVDYETGRDEQFF. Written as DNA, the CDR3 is TGCAGCGTTGATTATGAGACAGGGAGAGATGAGCAGTTCTTC.

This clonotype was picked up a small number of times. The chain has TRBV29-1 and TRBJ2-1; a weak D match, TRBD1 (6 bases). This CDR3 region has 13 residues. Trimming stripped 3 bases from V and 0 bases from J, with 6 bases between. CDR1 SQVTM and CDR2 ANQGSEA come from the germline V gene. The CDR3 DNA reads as TGCAGCGTTGAGGACAGCTCCTACAATGAGCAGTTCTTC. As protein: CSVEDSSYNEQFF.

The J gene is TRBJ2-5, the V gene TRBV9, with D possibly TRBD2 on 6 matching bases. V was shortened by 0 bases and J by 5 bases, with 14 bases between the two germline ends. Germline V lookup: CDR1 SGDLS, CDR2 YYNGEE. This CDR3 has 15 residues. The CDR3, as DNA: TGTGCCAGCAGCGTAGATCGGGATGGAGGGGAGACCCAGTACTTC. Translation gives CASSVDRDGGETQYF.

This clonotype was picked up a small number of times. CDR3 region: CASSQETGGYAEAFF. CDR3 nucleotides: TGTGCCAGCAGCCAAGAAACAGGGGGCTACGCTGAAGCTTTCTTT. This chain uses TRBV14 with TRBJ1-1; 9 positions match TRBD1. Germline lookup yields CDR1 SGHDN and CDR2 FVKESK. The trim removed 0 bases at V and 6 bases at J, leaving 5 bases unmatched. CDR3 size: 15 residues.